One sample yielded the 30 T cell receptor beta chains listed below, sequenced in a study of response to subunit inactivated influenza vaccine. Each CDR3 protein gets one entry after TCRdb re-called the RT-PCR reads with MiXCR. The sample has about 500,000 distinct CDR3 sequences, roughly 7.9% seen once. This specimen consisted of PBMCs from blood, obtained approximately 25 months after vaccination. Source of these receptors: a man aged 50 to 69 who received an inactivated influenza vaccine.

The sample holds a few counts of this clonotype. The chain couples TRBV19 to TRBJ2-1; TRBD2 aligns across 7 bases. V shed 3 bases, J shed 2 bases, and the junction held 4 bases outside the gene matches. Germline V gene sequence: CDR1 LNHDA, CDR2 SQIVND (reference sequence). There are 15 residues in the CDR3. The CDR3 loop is CASSIRLAAYNEQFF. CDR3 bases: TGTGCCAGTAGTATCCGGCTAGCGGCCTACAATGAGCAGTTCTTC.

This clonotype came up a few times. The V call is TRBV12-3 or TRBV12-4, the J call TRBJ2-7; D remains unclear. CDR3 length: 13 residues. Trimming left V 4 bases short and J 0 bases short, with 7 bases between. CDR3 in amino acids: CASSWQLSYEQYF. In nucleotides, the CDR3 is TGTGCCAGCAGTTGGCAACTCTCCTACGAGCAGTACTTC.

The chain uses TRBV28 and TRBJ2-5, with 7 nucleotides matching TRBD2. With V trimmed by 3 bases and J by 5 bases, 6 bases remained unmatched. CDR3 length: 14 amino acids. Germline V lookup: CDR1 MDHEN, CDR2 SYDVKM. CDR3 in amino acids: CASSLERDLETQYF. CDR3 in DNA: TGTGCCAGCAGTTTGGAGCGGGACCTTGAGACCCAGTACTTC.

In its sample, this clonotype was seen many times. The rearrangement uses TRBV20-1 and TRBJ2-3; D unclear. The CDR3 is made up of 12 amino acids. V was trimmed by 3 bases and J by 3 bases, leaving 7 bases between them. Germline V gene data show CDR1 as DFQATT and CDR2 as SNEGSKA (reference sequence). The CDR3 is CSASIQTDTQYF. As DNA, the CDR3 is TGCAGTGCTAGTATACAAACAGATACGCAGTATTTT.

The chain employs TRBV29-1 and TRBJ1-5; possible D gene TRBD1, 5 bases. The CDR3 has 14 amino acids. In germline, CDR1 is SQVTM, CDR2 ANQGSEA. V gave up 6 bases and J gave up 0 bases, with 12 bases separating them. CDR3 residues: CSVLGADSNQPQHF. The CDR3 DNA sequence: TGCAGCGTCCTCGGGGCAGATAGCAATCAGCCCCAGCATTTT.

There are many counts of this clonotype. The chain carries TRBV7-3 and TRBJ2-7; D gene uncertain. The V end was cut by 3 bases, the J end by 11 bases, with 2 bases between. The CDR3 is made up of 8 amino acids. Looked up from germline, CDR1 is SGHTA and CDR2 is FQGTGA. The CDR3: CASSFKYF. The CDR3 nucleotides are TGTGCCAGCAGCTTTAAGTACTTC. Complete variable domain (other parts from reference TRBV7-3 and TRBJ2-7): GAGVSQTPSNKVTEKGKYVELRCDPISGHTALYWYRQSLGQGPEFLIYFQGTGAADDSGLPNDRFFAVRPEGSVSTLKIQRTERGDSAVYLCASSFKYFGPGTRLTVT.

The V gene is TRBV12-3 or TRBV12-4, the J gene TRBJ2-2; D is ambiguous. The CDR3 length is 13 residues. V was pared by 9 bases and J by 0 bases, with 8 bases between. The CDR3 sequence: CASIRPNTGELFF. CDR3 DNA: TGTGCCAGTATAAGGCCGAACACCGGGGAGCTGTTTTTT.

CDR3 DNA sequence: TGTGCCAGCAGCTTTTGGGGGGTTGGCACTGAAGCTTTCTTT. It translates to CASSFWGVGTEAFF. V gene TRBV13 combines with J gene TRBJ1-1; tentative D call: TRBD1 (5 bases). This CDR3 has 14 amino acids. V gave up 3 bases and J gave up 4 bases, with 12 bases separating them. Germline CDR1 reads PRHDT; CDR2 reads FYEKMQ (reference sequence).

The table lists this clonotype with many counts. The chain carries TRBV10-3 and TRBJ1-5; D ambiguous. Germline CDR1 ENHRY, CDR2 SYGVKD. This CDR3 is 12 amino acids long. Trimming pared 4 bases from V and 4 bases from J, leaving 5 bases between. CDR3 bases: TGTGCCATCAGTGGAGGGAATCAGCCCCAGCATTTT. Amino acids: CAISGGNQPQHF.

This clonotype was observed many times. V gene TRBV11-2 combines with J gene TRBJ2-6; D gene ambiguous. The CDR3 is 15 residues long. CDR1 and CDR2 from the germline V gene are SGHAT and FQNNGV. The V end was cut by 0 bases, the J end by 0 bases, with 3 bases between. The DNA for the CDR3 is TGTGCCAGCAGCTTAGAGGGCTCTGGGGCCAACGTCCTGACTTTC. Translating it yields CASSLEGSGANVLTF.

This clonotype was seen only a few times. The CDR3 DNA reads TGTGCCAGCAGCGTTACAGGGAGTAACACCGGGGAGCTGTTTTTT. Encoded protein: CASSVTGSNTGELFF. The V call is TRBV9, the J call TRBJ2-2; D might be TRBD1 (6 bases). CDR1 is SGDLS and CDR2 is YYNGEE in the germline V gene. With 2 bases removed from V and 2 bases from J, the gap between germline ends came to 10 bases. CDR3 length: 15 residues.

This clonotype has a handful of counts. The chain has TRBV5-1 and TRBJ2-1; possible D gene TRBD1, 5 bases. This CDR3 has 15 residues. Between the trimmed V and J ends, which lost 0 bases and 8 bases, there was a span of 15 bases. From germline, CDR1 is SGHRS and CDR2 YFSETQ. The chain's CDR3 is CASSLEPGLQYEQFF. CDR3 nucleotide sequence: TGCGCCAGCAGCTTGGAACCAGGGCTCCAGTATGAGCAGTTCTTC.

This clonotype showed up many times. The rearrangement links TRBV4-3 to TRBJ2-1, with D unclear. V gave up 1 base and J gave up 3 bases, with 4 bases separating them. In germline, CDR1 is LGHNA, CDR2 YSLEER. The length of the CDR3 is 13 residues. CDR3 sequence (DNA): TGCGCCAGCAGCCAAGGGCACTACAATGAGCAGTTCTTC. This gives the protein CASSQGHYNEQFF.

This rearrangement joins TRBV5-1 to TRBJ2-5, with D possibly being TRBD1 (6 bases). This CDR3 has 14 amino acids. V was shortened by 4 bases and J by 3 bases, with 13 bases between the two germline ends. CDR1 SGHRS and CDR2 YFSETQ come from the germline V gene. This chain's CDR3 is CASSPGTHKETQYF. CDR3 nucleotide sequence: TGCGCCAGCAGCCCGGGGACACATAAAGAGACCCAGTACTTC.

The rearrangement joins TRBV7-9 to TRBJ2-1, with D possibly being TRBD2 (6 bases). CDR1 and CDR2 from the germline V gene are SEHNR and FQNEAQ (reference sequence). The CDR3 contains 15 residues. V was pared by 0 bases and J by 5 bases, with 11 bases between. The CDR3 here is CASSLATSMDNEQFF. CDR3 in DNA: TGTGCCAGCAGCTTAGCGACTAGTATGGACAATGAGCAGTTCTTC.

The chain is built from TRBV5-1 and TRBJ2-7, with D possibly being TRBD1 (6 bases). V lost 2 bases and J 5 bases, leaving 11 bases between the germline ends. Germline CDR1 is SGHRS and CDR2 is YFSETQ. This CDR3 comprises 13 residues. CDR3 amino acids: CASSFTGLDEQYF. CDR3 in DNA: TGCGCCAGCAGCTTTACAGGGCTCGACGAGCAGTACTTC.

The CDR3 nucleotides read TGTGCCAGCAGTCGTGCTAGCGGGAGGGCCTACGAGCAGTACTTC. Its protein product is CASSRASGRAYEQYF. The V call is TRBV6-2 or TRBV6-3, the J call TRBJ2-7; 12 nucleotides align to TRBD2. Trimming removed 5 bases from V and 2 bases from J; junction bases left unmatched: 4. CDR3 size: 15 residues. Germline V lookup: CDR1 MNHEY, CDR2 SVGEGT.

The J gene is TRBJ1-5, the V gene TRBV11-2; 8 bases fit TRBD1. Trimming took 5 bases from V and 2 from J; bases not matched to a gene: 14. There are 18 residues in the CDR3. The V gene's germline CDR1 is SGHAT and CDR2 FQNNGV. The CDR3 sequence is CASSASGTGRLGNQPQHF. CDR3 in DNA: TGTGCCAGCAGCGCATCCGGGACAGGTCGTTTGGGCAATCAGCCCCAGCATTTT. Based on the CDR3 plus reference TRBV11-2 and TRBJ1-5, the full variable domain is EAGVAQSPRYKIIEKRQSVAFWCNPISGHATLYWYQQILGQGPKLLIQFQNNGVVDDSQLPKDRFSAERLKGVDSTLKIQPAKLEDSAVYLCASSASGTGRLGNQPQHFGDGTRLSIL.

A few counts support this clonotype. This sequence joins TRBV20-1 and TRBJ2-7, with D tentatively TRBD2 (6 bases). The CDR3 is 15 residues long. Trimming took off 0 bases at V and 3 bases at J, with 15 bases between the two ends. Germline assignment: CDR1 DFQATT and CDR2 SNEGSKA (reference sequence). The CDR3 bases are TGCAGTGCTAGAGATCAACGCGGGGAGAGCTACGAGCAGTACTTC. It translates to CSARDQRGESYEQYF.

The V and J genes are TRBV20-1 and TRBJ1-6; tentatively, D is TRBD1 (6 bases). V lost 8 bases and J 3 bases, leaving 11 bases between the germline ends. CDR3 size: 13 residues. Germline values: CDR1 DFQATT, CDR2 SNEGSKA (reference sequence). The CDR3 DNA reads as TGCAGTTCCGGGACAAACTATAATTCACCCCTCCACTTT. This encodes CSSGTNYNSPLHF.

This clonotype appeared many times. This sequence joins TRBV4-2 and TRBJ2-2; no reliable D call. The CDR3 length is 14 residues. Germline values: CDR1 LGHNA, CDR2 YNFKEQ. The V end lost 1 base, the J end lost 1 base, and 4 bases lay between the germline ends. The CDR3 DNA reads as TGTGCCAGCAGCCAAGGGGAGAACACCGGGGAGCTGTTTTTT. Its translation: CASSQGENTGELFF.

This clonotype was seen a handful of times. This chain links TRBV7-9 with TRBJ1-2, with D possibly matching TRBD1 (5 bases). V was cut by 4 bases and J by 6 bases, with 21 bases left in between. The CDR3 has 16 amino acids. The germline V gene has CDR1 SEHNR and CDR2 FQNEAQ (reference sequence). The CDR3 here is CASSSRQGAGFDGYTF. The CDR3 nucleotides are TGTGCCAGCAGCTCGAGGCAGGGAGCAGGTTTCGATGGCTACACCTTC.

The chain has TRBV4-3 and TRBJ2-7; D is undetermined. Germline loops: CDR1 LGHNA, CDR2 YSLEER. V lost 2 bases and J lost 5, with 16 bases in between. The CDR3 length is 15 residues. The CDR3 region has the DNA TGCGCCAGCAGCCAATTCGGCGGCTGGGGTGACGAGCAGTACTTC. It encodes CASSQFGGWGDEQYF.

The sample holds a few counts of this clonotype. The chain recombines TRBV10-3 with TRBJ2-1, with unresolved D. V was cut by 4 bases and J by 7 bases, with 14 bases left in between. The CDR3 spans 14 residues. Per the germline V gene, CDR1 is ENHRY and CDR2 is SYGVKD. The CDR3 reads CAISGPGRANEQFF. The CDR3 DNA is TGTGCCATCAGTGGGCCCGGCCGGGCGAATGAGCAGTTCTTC.

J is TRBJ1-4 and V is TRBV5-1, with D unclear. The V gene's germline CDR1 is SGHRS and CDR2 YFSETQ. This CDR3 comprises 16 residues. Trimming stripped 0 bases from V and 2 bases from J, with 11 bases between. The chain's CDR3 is CASSLGVGHTNEKLFF. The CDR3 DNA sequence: TGCGCCAGCAGCTTGGGGGTTGGGCACACTAATGAAAAACTGTTTTTT.

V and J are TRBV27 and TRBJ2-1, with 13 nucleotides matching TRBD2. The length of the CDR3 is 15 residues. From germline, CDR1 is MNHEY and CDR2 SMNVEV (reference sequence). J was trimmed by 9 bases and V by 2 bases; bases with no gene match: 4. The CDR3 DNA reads TGTGCCAGCAGTTTACGGACTAGCGGGGGAGGTGAGCAGTTCTTC. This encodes CASSLRTSGGGEQFF.

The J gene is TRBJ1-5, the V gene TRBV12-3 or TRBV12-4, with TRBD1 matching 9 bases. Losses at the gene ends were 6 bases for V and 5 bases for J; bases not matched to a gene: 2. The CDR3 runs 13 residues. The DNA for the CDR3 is TGTGCCAGCAGACGGACAGGGGATCAGCCCCAGCATTTT. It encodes CASRRTGDQPQHF.

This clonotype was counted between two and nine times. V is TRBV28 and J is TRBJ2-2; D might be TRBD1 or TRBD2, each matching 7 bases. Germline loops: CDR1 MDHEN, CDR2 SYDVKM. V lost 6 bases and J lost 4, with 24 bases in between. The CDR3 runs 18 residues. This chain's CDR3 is CASSRWEGLGDSTGELFF. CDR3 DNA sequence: TGTGCCAGCAGCCGATGGGAGGGATTGGGGGACAGCACCGGGGAGCTGTTTTTT.

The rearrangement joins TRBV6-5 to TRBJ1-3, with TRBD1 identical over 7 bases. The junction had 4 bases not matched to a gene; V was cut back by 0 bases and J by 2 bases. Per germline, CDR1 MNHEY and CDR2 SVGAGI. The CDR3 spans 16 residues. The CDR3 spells CASSYSETGTGNTIYF. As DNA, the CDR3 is TGTGCCAGCAGTTACTCGGAGACAGGGACTGGAAACACCATATATTTT.

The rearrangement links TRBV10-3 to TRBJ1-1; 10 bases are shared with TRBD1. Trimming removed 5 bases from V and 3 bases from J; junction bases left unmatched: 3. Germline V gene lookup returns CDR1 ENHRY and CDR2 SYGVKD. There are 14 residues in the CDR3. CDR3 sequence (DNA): TGTGCCATCAGTCGACAGGGGGCGGACACTGAAGCTTTCTTT. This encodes CAISRQGADTEAFF.